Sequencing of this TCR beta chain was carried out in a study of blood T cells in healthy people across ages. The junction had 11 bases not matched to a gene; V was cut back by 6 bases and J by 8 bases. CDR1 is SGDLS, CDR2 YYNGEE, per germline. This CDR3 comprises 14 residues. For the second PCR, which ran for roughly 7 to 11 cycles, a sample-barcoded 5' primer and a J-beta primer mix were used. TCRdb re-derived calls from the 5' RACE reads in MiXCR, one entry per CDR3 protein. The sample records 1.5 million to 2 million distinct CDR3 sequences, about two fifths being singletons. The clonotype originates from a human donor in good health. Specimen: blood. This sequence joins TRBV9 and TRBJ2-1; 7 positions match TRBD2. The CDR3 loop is CASNAGERVDEQFF. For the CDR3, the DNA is TGTGCCAGCAACGCGGGGGAAAGAGTCGATGAGCAGTTCTTC.